Listed below are T cell receptor beta chains from one sample, sequenced in a study of CD8+CD57+ T cells in acquired aplastic anemia. MiXCR was run by TCRdb on the reads, yielding one entry per CDR3 protein. The sample records about 160,000 distinct CDR3 sequences, more than 40% being singletons. The material sequenced was sorted CD4+, CD8+, or CD8+CD57+ T cells (not recorded which) from PBMCs. The receptors here all came from a human donor with aplastic anemia. The CDR3 runs from the conserved cysteine through the conserved F or W. The D gene is left open where the match is weak. Rows may omit the clone size; those that give it use once, few, many or a size class.

>TRBD1|TRBJ2-5|once|TRBV3-1
CASSQGGTGRETQYF
TGTGCCAGCAGCCAGGGGGGGACAGGGAGGGAGACCCAGTACTTC
>.|TRBJ2-3|many|TRBV6-1
CASGISTDTQYF
TGTGCCAGTGGTATTAGCACAGATACGCAGTATTTT
>.|TRBJ2-5|.|TRBV7-4
CASSVTGQETQYF
TGTGCCAGCAGCGTCACTGGGCAAGAGACCCAGTACTTC
>TRBD1|TRBJ1-1|many|TRBV7-9
CASSQQTGPEAFF
TGTGCCAGCAGCCAGCAGACAGGGCCTGAAGCTTTCTTT
>.|TRBJ1-6|.|TRBV15
CATSRDPSSYNSPLHF
TGTGCCACCAGCAGAGACCCGAGCTCCTATAATTCACCCCTCCACTTT
>TRBD2|TRBJ2-3|.|TRBV7-6
CASSPEESSGKDTQYF
TGTGCCAGCAGCCCAGAGGAGTCTAGCGGGAAAGATACGCAGTATTTT
>TRBD1|TRBJ1-2|.|TRBV5-4
CASSSDQGGYGYTF
TGTGCCAGCAGCTCAGACCAGGGGGGCTATGGCTACACCTTC
>.|TRBJ2-7|once|TRBV7-9
CASSRGGNPYEQYF
TGTGCCAGCAGCCGGGGCGGGAATCCCTACGAGCAGTACTTC
>.|TRBJ2-7|few|TRBV6-6
CASSTYRVHEQYF
TGTGCCAGCAGTACGTACAGGGTCCACGAGCAGTACTTC
>TRBD2|TRBJ2-7|.|TRBV6-5
CASSSLAGESEQYF
TGTGCCAGCAGTTCTCTAGCGGGAGAATCCGAGCAGTACTTC
>TRBD2|TRBJ2-1|.|TRBV25-1
CASSVRGGEIAGGHEQFF
TGTGCCAGCAGTGTCCGCGGCGGGGAGATAGCGGGTGGACATGAGCAGTTCTTC
>.|TRBJ2-5|.|TRBV10-3
CASSSGREETQYF
TGTGCCAGCAGTTCTGGCAGGGAGGAGACCCAGTACTTC
>.|TRBJ1-2|.|TRBV2
CASSPHRDSDYTF
TGTGCCAGCAGTCCTCACCGAGACAGTGACTACACCTTC
>.|TRBJ2-7|.|TRBV15
CATSDRTGNYEQYF
TGTGCCACCAGCGACCGGACCGGTAACTACGAGCAGTACTTC
>TRBD1|TRBJ2-7|.|TRBV5-6
CASSLDRGPSEQYF
TGTGCCAGCAGCTTGGACAGGGGCCCTAGCGAGCAGTACTTC
>.|TRBJ2-7|many|TRBV7-9
CASSLAHYEQYF
TGTGCCAGCAGCTTAGCGCACTACGAGCAGTACTTC
>.|TRBJ2-7|.|TRBV9
CASSFRGGYEQYF
TGTGCCAGCAGCTTCCGGGGCGGCTACGAGCAGTACTTC
>.|TRBJ2-1|.|TRBV7-9
CASSFLQSAIEQFF
TGTGCCAGCAGCTTTCTTCAGTCAGCAATTGAGCAGTTCTTC
>.|TRBJ2-5|few|TRBV7-9
CASSLWRAVGETQYF
TGTGCCAGCAGCTTATGGAGAGCGGTCGGGGAGACCCAGTACTTC
>.|TRBJ2-3|many|TRBV7-3
CASSSSPPAGADTQYF
TGTGCCAGCAGCTCGTCCCCCCCCGCGGGCGCAGATACGCAGTATTTT
>.|TRBJ2-7|many|TRBV19
CASSIGQVGYEQYF
TGTGCCAGTAGTATAGGCCAGGTTGGCTACGAGCAGTACTTC
>TRBD2|TRBJ2-7|many|TRBV7-8
CASSLVAGSWEQYF
TGTGCCAGCAGCTTAGTAGCGGGCAGTTGGGAGCAGTACTTC
>.|TRBJ1-1|.|TRBV5-1
CASSLSRGIMNTEAFF
TGCGCCAGCAGCTTGTCGAGAGGCATCATGAACACTGAAGCTTTCTTT
>TRBD1|TRBJ2-5|.|TRBV24-1
CATSDPNRGHGETQYF
TGTGCCACCAGTGACCCAAACAGGGGGCACGGAGAGACCCAGTACTTC
>.|TRBJ1-5|many|TRBV5-6
CASSFWPDSYQPQHF
TGTGCCAGCAGCTTTTGGCCAGATTCGTATCAGCCCCAGCATTTT
>.|TRBJ1-4|few|TRBV15
CATEWDRQLEGNKKLFF
TGTGCCACGGAGTGGGATCGCCAATTGGAAGGGAATAAAAAACTGTTTTTT
>.|TRBJ2-3|.|TRBV27
CASSRRFSPATDTQYF
TGTGCCAGCAGTCGCAGGTTTTCGCCGGCTACAGATACGCAGTATTTT
>.|TRBJ2-7|.|TRBV20-1
CSARDGADYEQYF
TGCAGTGCTAGAGATGGAGCAGACTACGAGCAGTACTTC
>.|TRBJ2-7|.|TRBV25-1
CASSETGTSYEQYF
TGTGCCAGCAGTGAAACAGGGACCTCCTACGAGCAGTACTTC
>.|TRBJ2-7|few|TRBV2
CATPKNPGPPYEQYF
TGTGCCACCCCAAAGAATCCGGGGCCCCCCTACGAGCAGTACTTC
>TRBD1|TRBJ1-5|.|TRBV3-1
CASSQGGRTGIPSSNQPQHF
TGTGCCAGCAGCCAAGGAGGGAGGACAGGGATACCATCTAGCAATCAGCCCCAGCATTTT
>TRBD1|TRBJ1-6|.|TRBV10-2
CASSESGQGANLHF
TGCGCCAGCAGTGAGTCGGGACAGGGGGCTAACCTCCACTTT
>.|TRBJ1-2|many|TRBV7-2
CASSPRGLGYTF
TGTGCCAGCAGCCCGAGGGGGTTAGGCTACACCTTC
>.|TRBJ1-4|.|TRBV18
CASSPVATNEKLFF
TGTGCCAGCTCACCAGTTGCAACTAATGAAAAACTGTTTTTT
>TRBD1|TRBJ2-7|many|TRBV13
CASSERGDRANEQYF
TGTGCCAGCAGCGAAAGGGGGGACAGGGCAAACGAGCAGTACTTC
>.|TRBJ2-2|.|TRBV20-1
CSASTAHGELFF
TGCAGTGCCTCTACCGCCCACGGGGAGCTGTTTTTT
>.|TRBJ1-2|.|TRBV7-8
CASSLVRGFYGYTF
TGTGCCAGCAGCTTAGTAAGGGGGTTCTATGGCTACACCTTC
>.|TRBJ1-6|many|TRBV5-4
CASSLERAGTGNSPLHF
TGTGCCAGCAGCTTGGAACGCGCAGGGACGGGTAATTCACCCCTCCACTTT
>TRBD1|TRBJ1-2|.|TRBV2
CASRTGGAVFGYTF
TGTGCCAGCAGGACAGGGGGCGCGGTGTTCGGCTACACCTTC